The TCR beta chain under discussion was sequenced for a study of blood T cell repertoires in COVID-19. Across the whole study: Spain, Italy and the United States supplied samples that represented acute and convalescent COVID-19.

Germline assignment: CDR1 GTSNPN and CDR2 SVGIG (reference sequence). J was trimmed by 9 bases and V by 2 bases; bases with no gene match: 4. The CDR3 spans 13 residues. Per the original methods: Reference gene primer amplification gave nucleated cell count estimates. Generated by immunoSEQ multiplex PCR, the TCRdb table keeps only in-frame clones and is missing some. Clone size and the V and J calls come from that table; the DNA yielded D and trimming. The sample consists of around 50,000 clones, 86% of them appearing once. The chain employs TRBV30 and TRBJ2-1, with 10 positions matching TRBD1. The receptor's source is an elderly woman with acute or convalescent COVID-19. Specimen: peripheral blood. CDR3 nucleotide sequence: TGTGCCTGGAGTAGACAGGGGGCCAGTGAGCAGTTCTTC. Translation gives CAWSRQGASEQFF.